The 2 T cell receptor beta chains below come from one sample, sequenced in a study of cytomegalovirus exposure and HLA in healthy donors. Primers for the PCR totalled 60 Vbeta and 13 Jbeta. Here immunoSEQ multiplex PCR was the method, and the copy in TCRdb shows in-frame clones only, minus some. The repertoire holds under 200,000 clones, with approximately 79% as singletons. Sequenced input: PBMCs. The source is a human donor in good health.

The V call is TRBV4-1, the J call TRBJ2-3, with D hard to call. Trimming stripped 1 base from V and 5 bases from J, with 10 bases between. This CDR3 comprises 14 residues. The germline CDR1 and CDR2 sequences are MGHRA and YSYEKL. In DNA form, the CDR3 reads TGCGCCAGCAGCCAAGTTGGAGCTTTAGATACGCAGTATTTT. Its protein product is CASSQVGALDTQYF.

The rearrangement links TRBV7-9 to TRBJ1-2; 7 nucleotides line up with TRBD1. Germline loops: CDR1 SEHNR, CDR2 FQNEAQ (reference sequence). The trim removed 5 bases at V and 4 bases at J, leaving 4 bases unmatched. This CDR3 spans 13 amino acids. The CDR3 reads CASSPGTAYGYTF. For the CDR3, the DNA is TGTGCCAGCAGCCCCGGGACAGCCTATGGCTACACCTTC.